The 30 T cell receptor beta chains given below trace back to one sample, sequenced in a study of CD8 T cells in ankylosing spondylitis. TCRdb recomputed calls from the 5' RACE reads with MiXCR, one row per CDR3 protein. Of about 250,000 distinct CDR3 sequences detected, 10% appear once; the ten largest clones hold 2.6%. The specimen sequenced was blood, either unsorted or a sorted T cell fraction (not recorded which). These TCRs come from a male donor with ankylosing spondylitis or in good health (not recorded which).

This clonotype has at least ten counts. One junction end does not reproduce the germline sequence, and a read error may be involved. V usage is TRBV6-1 and J usage is TRBJ2-7; possibly TRBD2 for D (5 bases). The CDR3 totals 13 residues. CDR1 is MNHNS, CDR2 SASEGT, per germline. CDR3 region: CASGEGISYEQYF. CDR3 nucleotide sequence: TGTGCCAGCGGTGAGGGAATTTCCTACGAGCAGTACTTC.

This clonotype turned up a few times. This chain links TRBV4-1 with TRBJ1-1; D ambiguous. The CDR3 contains 13 residues. V lost 3 bases to trimming and J lost 10 bases, with 15 bases between them. CDR1 MGHRA and CDR2 YSYEKL come from the germline V gene. The CDR3 loop is CASSQTVIEGAFF. The CDR3 nucleotides are TGCGCCAGCAGCCAGACTGTTATTGAGGGAGCTTTCTTT.

This clonotype was seen many times. Compared with germline, one end of the junction differs, possibly owing to a read error. J is TRBJ2-1 and V is TRBV5-1; D ambiguous. The CDR3 spans 15 residues. Germline values: CDR1 SGHRS, CDR2 YFSETQ. This chain's CDR3 is CASSLDPWKDNEQFF. In DNA, the CDR3 is TGCGCCAGCAGTTTGGATCCCTGGAAGGACAATGAGCAGTTCTTC.

This clonotype was found many times. This chain links TRBV30 with TRBJ1-2; a weak D match, TRBD1 (6 bases). The CDR3 is 13 residues long. Trimming cost V 0 bases and J 5 bases, with 10 bases left between them. Germline assignment: CDR1 GTSNPN and CDR2 SVGIG (reference sequence). CDR3 sequence (DNA): TGTGCCTGGAGTGTAGGACAGTTATATGGCTACACCTTC. This sequence encodes CAWSVGQLYGYTF.

This clonotype was detected many times. The V gene is TRBV10-3, the J gene TRBJ2-3; D ambiguous. This CDR3 contains 14 residues. Germline CDR1 ENHRY, CDR2 SYGVKD. Deletions cut 4 bases from V and 0 bases from J, with 8 bases between. CDR3 in amino acids: CAISVPASTDTQYF. CDR3 sequence (DNA): TGTGCCATCAGTGTCCCGGCTAGCACAGATACGCAGTATTTT.

Many counts were recorded for this clonotype. The chain joins TRBV30 to TRBJ2-1, with TRBD2 identical over 11 bases. The length of the CDR3 is 14 residues. The trim removed 1 base at V and 7 bases at J, leaving 3 bases unmatched. Germline CDR1 reads GTSNPN; CDR2 reads SVGIG (reference sequence). CDR3 region: CAWSELAGENEQFF. The CDR3 nucleotides read TGTGCCTGGAGTGAACTAGCGGGAGAAAATGAGCAGTTCTTC.

This clonotype came up many times. The chain is built from TRBV7-6 and TRBJ2-1; TRBD2 aligns across 11 bases. V dropped 4 bases and J dropped 2; count of bases not matched to a gene: 7. Per the germline V gene, CDR1 is SGHVS and CDR2 is FNYEAQ. CDR3 length: 17 amino acids. The CDR3 region is CASSSTSGRGAYNEQFF. The CDR3 DNA is TGTGCCAGCAGCTCTACTAGCGGGAGAGGGGCCTACAATGAGCAGTTCTTC.

In this sample, this clonotype turned up many times. V and J are TRBV12-3 or TRBV12-4 and TRBJ2-1; TRBD2 is a possible D gene (6 bases). Trimming removed 3 bases from V and 9 bases from J, with 6 bases in between. The CDR3 runs to 11 residues. In nucleotides, the CDR3 is TGTGCCAGCAGTTTCGGGGGTGAGCAGTTCTTC. This translates into CASSFGGEQFF.

This chain joins TRBV14 and TRBJ1-6, with D possibly matching TRBD1 (5 bases). Germline values: CDR1 SGHDN, CDR2 FVKESK. The V end was cut by 4 bases, the J end by 8 bases, with 15 bases between. This CDR3 region has 15 residues. CDR3 in amino acids: CASSLGAGPYSPLHF. DNA of the CDR3: TGTGCCAGCAGCCTCGGGGCAGGACCTTATTCACCCCTCCACTTT. Based on the CDR3 plus reference TRBV14 and TRBJ1-6, the full variable domain is EAGVTQFPSHSVIEKGQTVTLRCDPISGHDNLYWYRRVMGKEIKFLLHFVKESKQDESGMPNNRFLAERTGGTYSTLKVQPAELEDSGVYFCASSLGAGPYSPLHFGNGTRLTVT.

This clonotype occurred many times. The genes are TRBV14 and TRBJ2-3, with 10 bases that match TRBD2. The CDR3 is made up of 16 amino acids. Germline CDR1 and CDR2: SGHDN and FVKESK. The V segment lost 4 bases and the J segment 0 bases; nucleotides outside the gene matches: 4. CDR3 nucleotide sequence: TGTGCCAGCAGCCGACCTAGCGGGAGTAGCACAGATACGCAGTATTTT. Protein product: CASSRPSGSSTDTQYF.

The DNA of the CDR3 is TGTGCCAGCAGCCAAGAGCTCTCCAGGGGGCTAGGAGAGACCCAGTACTTC. This translates into CASSQELSRGLGETQYF. The chain links TRBV3-1 to TRBJ2-5; 8 bases fit TRBD1. Trimming cost V 0 bases and J 4 bases; bases outside gene matches: 10. This CDR3 is built from 17 residues. Germline CDR1 and CDR2: LGHDT and YNNKEL (reference sequence).

This clonotype was observed many times. V and J are TRBV20-1 and TRBJ1-5; no clear D. The ends were cut back, 0 bases at V and 7 bases at J, with 16 bases in the middle. The CDR3 is made up of 15 amino acids. Germline V lookup: CDR1 DFQATT, CDR2 SNEGSKA (reference sequence). Here the CDR3 reads CSARDGQVVGQPQHF. Written as DNA, the CDR3 is TGCAGTGCTAGAGATGGGCAGGTGGTAGGACAGCCCCAGCATTTT.

This rearrangement joins TRBV20-1 to TRBJ2-1; 8 positions agree with TRBD2. This CDR3 spans 17 amino acids. Trimming at V came to 5 bases and at J to 2 bases, leaving 14 bases not matched to a gene. The germline V gene has CDR1 DFQATT and CDR2 SNEGSKA (reference sequence). This CDR3 is CSAPGARAGGTYNEQFF. CDR3 sequence (DNA): TGCAGTGCTCCCGGCGCCCGGGCGGGAGGCACCTACAATGAGCAGTTCTTC.

This clonotype was picked up many times. V is TRBV20-1 and J is TRBJ2-7; possibly TRBD2 for D (6 bases). V lost 4 bases, J lost 2 bases, and 18 bases lay in between. Germline V gives CDR1 DFQATT, CDR2 SNEGSKA (reference sequence). The CDR3 contains 15 residues. Here the CDR3 DNA reads TGCAGTGCTACCTCCTTAGCGGCGGCCGCCTACGAGCAGTACTTC. Its translation: CSATSLAAAAYEQYF.

The chain has TRBV11-2 and TRBJ2-5; 9 nucleotides align to TRBD1. CDR3 size: 16 residues. The V gene's germline CDR1 is SGHAT and CDR2 FQNNGV. J was trimmed by 5 bases and V by 6 bases; bases with no gene match: 13. The CDR3 loop reads CASSHWGDRERETQYF. The CDR3 nucleotides read TGTGCCAGCAGTCACTGGGGGGACAGGGAGAGGGAGACCCAGTACTTC. The full variable domain, completed using reference TRBV11-2 and TRBJ2-5, is EAGVAQSPRYKIIEKRQSVAFWCNPISGHATLYWYQQILGQGPKLLIQFQNNGVVDDSQLPKDRFSAERLKGVDSTLKIQPAKLEDSAVYLCASSHWGDRERETQYFGPGTRLLVL.

This clonotype was seen at least ten times. The rearrangement uses TRBV30 and TRBJ1-1; no clear D. Trimming pared 0 bases from V and 10 bases from J, leaving 15 bases between. There are 13 residues in the CDR3. Germline V lookup: CDR1 GTSNPN, CDR2 SVGIG (reference sequence). CDR3 sequence: CAWSVLNRGAAFF. The CDR3 coding sequence is TGTGCCTGGAGTGTACTTAACAGAGGCGCAGCTTTCTTT.

This clonotype was detected many times. This chain links TRBV10-3 with TRBJ2-7, with 8 bases that match TRBD2. The ends lost 2 bases at V and 2 bases at J; junction bases unmatched: 2. The germline gives CDR1 ENHRY, CDR2 SYGVKD. The CDR3 has 14 residues. This chain's CDR3 is CAISESGSAYEQYF. In DNA form, the CDR3 reads TGTGCCATCAGTGAGAGCGGGAGCGCCTACGAGCAGTACTTC.

This clonotype was seen a handful of times. The chain couples TRBV5-1 to TRBJ2-3; TRBD1 might be the D (5 bases). The germline V and J ends were trimmed by 4 bases and 0 bases, with 12 bases remaining between them. The V gene's germline CDR1 is SGHRS and CDR2 YFSETQ. The CDR3 is 15 residues long. The CDR3 here is CASSTGHFSTDTQYF. The CDR3, as DNA: TGCGCCAGCAGCACAGGACACTTCAGCACAGATACGCAGTATTTT.

The table lists this clonotype with many counts. V is TRBV25-1 and J is TRBJ1-2, with D unclear. The CDR3 loop spans 15 amino acids. Germline V lookup: CDR1 MGHDK, CDR2 SYGVNS. Trimming cost V 4 bases and J 2 bases, with 14 bases left between them. The CDR3, as DNA: TGTGCCAGCAGTGCCCCTAGGCCCGGGAACTATGGCTACACCTTC. Encoded protein: CASSAPRPGNYGYTF.

This clonotype showed up many times. The chain employs TRBV20-1 and TRBJ2-1; the D gene could be TRBD1 or TRBD2 (5 bases each). The germline CDR1 and CDR2 sequences are DFQATT and SNEGSKA (reference sequence). CDR3 size: 15 residues. Trimming took off 6 bases at V and 3 bases at J, with 18 bases between the two ends. The CDR3 DNA is TGCAGTGCCGTCAGTGGGACCCGAGGCTACAATGAGCAGTTCTTC. Translated, it gives CSAVSGTRGYNEQFF.

The table lists this clonotype with many counts. Here the CDR3 reads CASSRLLAGPDTQYF. For the CDR3, the DNA is TGTGCCAGCAGTCGCCTTTTAGCGGGACCCGATACGCAGTATTTT. The rearrangement joins TRBV6-1 to TRBJ2-3, with 8 bases lining up with TRBD2. This CDR3 has 15 residues. J was trimmed by 6 bases and V by 5 bases; bases with no gene match: 10. Germline assignment: CDR1 MNHNS and CDR2 SASEGT.

This clonotype was observed many times. The CDR3 coding sequence is TGTGCCAGCAGCCAAGCCCCCGGGAGCTCCTACGAGCAGTACTTC. Amino acids: CASSQAPGSSYEQYF. The chain couples TRBV3-1 to TRBJ2-7; perhaps TRBD2 as D (6 bases). The CDR3 consists of 15 residues. V was shortened by 1 base and J by 0 bases, with 10 bases between the two germline ends. The germline CDR1 and CDR2 sequences are LGHDT and YNNKEL (reference sequence).

This clonotype was recorded at least ten times. The V gene is TRBV10-1, the J gene TRBJ1-2; D not certain. The V gene's germline CDR1 is WNHNN and CDR2 SYGVQD (reference sequence). CDR3 size: 13 residues. V lost 5 bases and J 1 base, leaving 8 bases between the germline ends. The CDR3 DNA reads TGCGCCAGCAGTCCCCAGGTTAACTATGGCTACACCTTC. Translated: CASSPQVNYGYTF.

This clonotype was seen many times. The chain joins TRBV30 to TRBJ2-7; D gene ambiguous. Germline V gene sequence: CDR1 GTSNPN, CDR2 SVGIG (reference sequence). The CDR3 contains 12 residues. With 2 bases removed from V and 0 bases from J, the gap between germline ends came to 5 bases. This chain's CDR3 is CAWSRSSYEQYF. The CDR3 DNA follows: TGTGCCTGGAGTCGGAGCTCCTACGAGCAGTACTTC.

This clonotype was observed many times. The germline gene is not matched at one end of the junction; a read error may be the cause. The chain is built from TRBV25-1 and TRBJ2-3, with 7 bases identical to TRBD1. The CDR3 has 13 amino acids. Germline V gene sequence: CDR1 MGHDK, CDR2 SYGVNS. The CDR3 sequence is CASSATGTVTQYF. The CDR3 nucleotides are TGTGCCAGCAGTGCCACCGGGACAGTTACGCAGTATTTT.

This clonotype was detected many times. Mismatch with germline at one junction end may stem from a read error. This chain links TRBV20-1 with TRBJ2-7; a possible D gene is TRBD1 (5 bases). Germline CDR1 DFQATT, CDR2 SNEGSKA (reference sequence). The CDR3 extends over 12 amino acids. The CDR3 is CSASRASSEQYF. In nucleotides, the CDR3 is TGCAGTGCTAGCAGGGCTTCCTCCGAGCAGTACTTC.

This chain links TRBV4-1 with TRBJ2-3; unclear D gene. The CDR3 is 17 amino acids. Trimming shortened V by 0 bases and J by 1 base, and 14 bases separated the two germline ends. Germline V gene lookup returns CDR1 MGHRA and CDR2 YSYEKL. CDR3 bases: TGCGCCAGCAGCCAAGATCAGGCCCGTCGGGGCACAGATACGCAGTATTTT. Translating gives CASSQDQARRGTDTQYF.

This clonotype was detected a few times. The chain links TRBV20-1 to TRBJ1-4; D not certain. The V end lost 2 bases, the J end lost 5 bases, and 6 bases lay between the germline ends. The CDR3 is made up of 12 amino acids. CDR1 is DFQATT, CDR2 SNEGSKA, per germline (reference sequence). The chain's CDR3 is CSARYGNEKLFF. The CDR3 region has the DNA TGCAGTGCTAGATATGGGAATGAAAAACTGTTTTTT.

Concerning this clonotype: A much more abundant neighbour one base away suggests this may be a read error. The V call is TRBV6-1, the J call TRBJ2-1; weak D call: TRBD2 (7 bases). The CDR3 is 14 amino acids. Germline loops: CDR1 MNHNS, CDR2 SASEGT. The DNA for the CDR3 is TGTGTCAGCAGAGTGGCGGGGGCAGGGGATGAGCAGTTCTTC. It translates to CVSRVAGAGDEQFF.

This clonotype was observed many times. V usage is TRBV30 and J usage is TRBJ2-7; D remains unclear. From germline, CDR1 is GTSNPN and CDR2 SVGIG (reference sequence). The V end was cut by 2 bases, the J end by 5 bases, with 10 bases between. The CDR3 sequence is 12 residues long. This CDR3 is CAWSFVGNEQYF. The CDR3 DNA reads TGTGCCTGGAGTTTTGTGGGAAACGAGCAGTACTTC.